This is a list of T cell receptor beta chains from one sample in a study of T cell responses to AZD1222 COVID-19 vaccine. This table comes from immunoSEQ multiplex PCR, and its TCRdb copy is limited to in-frame clones, with some not included. The sample yields 90,000 to 150,000 clones, over 85% seen once. Sequenced here: peripheral blood, sampled on day 0 of AZD1222 vaccination. Receptor source: an adult in good health. Both conserved end residues are part of each CDR3. D genes are given only for firm matches. Clone sizes are given selectively: once, few, many, or a class where the clone is expanded.

d_gene: NA
v_gene: TRBV5-1
abundance: NA
j_gene: TRBJ2-3
CDR3nt: TGCGCCAGCAGCTTGGCCGTTAGGGGATCCACAGATACGCAGTATTTT
CDR3aa: CASSLAVRGSTDTQYF

d_gene: NA
v_gene: TRBV6-5
abundance: NA
j_gene: TRBJ2-4
CDR3nt: TGTGCCACGGACGGATTCACCCTAGCCAAAAACATTCAGTACTTC
CDR3aa: CATDGFTLAKNIQYF

d_gene: TRBD1
v_gene: TRBV27
abundance: NA
j_gene: TRBJ2-7
CDR3nt: TGTGCCAGCAGCCGGGACAGCTCCTACGAGCAGTACTTC
CDR3aa: CASSRDSSYEQYF

d_gene: TRBD1
v_gene: TRBV28
abundance: NA
j_gene: TRBJ1-1
CDR3nt: TGTGCCAGCAGTTCCGGACAGGGAAGGATGACTGAAGCTTTCTTT
CDR3aa: CASSSGQGRMTEAFF

d_gene: NA
v_gene: TRBV29-1
abundance: NA
j_gene: TRBJ2-5
CDR3nt: TGCAGCGTTGAAGAGCGGGGAGTCGGAGAGACCCAGTACTTC
CDR3aa: CSVEERGVGETQYF

d_gene: NA
v_gene: TRBV6-5
abundance: once
j_gene: TRBJ2-2
CDR3nt: TGTGCCAGCAGTTACGGTTCTACCGGGGAGCTGTTTTTT
CDR3aa: CASSYGSTGELFF

d_gene: NA
v_gene: TRBV29-1
abundance: NA
j_gene: TRBJ2-1
CDR3nt: TGCAGCGCCTGGTTGGCAAGCCCCTACAATGAGCAGTTCTTC
CDR3aa: CSAWLASPYNEQFF

d_gene: TRBD1
v_gene: TRBV28
abundance: NA
j_gene: TRBJ1-2
CDR3nt: TGTGCCAGCAGATTACCGGGACAGAAAGGCTACACCTTC
CDR3aa: CASRLPGQKGYTF

d_gene: TRBD1
v_gene: TRBV5-6
abundance: NA
j_gene: TRBJ1-4
CDR3nt: TGTGCCAGCAGCTTAGGGAGACAGGGAGTCGCTAATGAAAAACTGTTTTTT
CDR3aa: CASSLGRQGVANEKLFF

d_gene: NA
v_gene: TRBV3-1/TRBV3-2
abundance: NA
j_gene: TRBJ1-1
CDR3nt: TGTGCCAGCAGCGTCGGACCGAGAATGAACACTGAAGCTTTCTTT
CDR3aa: CASSVGPRMNTEAFF

d_gene: NA
v_gene: TRBV7-8
abundance: NA
j_gene: TRBJ2-7
CDR3nt: TGTGCCAGCAGCGGCCGGGACATCTCCTACGAGCAGTACTTC
CDR3aa: CASSGRDISYEQYF

d_gene: NA
v_gene: TRBV5-6
abundance: once
j_gene: TRBJ1-4
CDR3nt: TGTGCCAGCAGCCGGGAGGGGTCAGGGGCGGAAAAACTGTTTTTT
CDR3aa: CASSREGSGAEKLFF

d_gene: NA
v_gene: TRBV18
abundance: NA
j_gene: TRBJ1-3
CDR3nt: TGTGCCAGCTCACCAATCGCTATGGGGGCTTCTGGAAACACCATATATTTT
CDR3aa: CASSPIAMGASGNTIYF

d_gene: NA
v_gene: TRBV3-1/TRBV3-2
abundance: NA
j_gene: TRBJ1-5
CDR3nt: TGTGCCAGCAGCCAAGGGGTTTCTTGGGGGGCGAAGCAGCCCCAGCATTTT
CDR3aa: CASSQGVSWGAKQPQHF

d_gene: NA
v_gene: TRBV11-1
abundance: once
j_gene: TRBJ1-1
CDR3nt: TGTGCCAGCAGCTTACACATCTACATGAACACTGAAGCTTTCTTT
CDR3aa: CASSLHIYMNTEAFF

d_gene: NA
v_gene: TRBV25-1
abundance: NA
j_gene: TRBJ2-2
CDR3nt: TGTGCCAGCAGTGGGGTTTACACCGGGGAGCTGTTTTTT
CDR3aa: CASSGVYTGELFF

d_gene: TRBD1
v_gene: TRBV7-6
abundance: once
j_gene: TRBJ2-1
CDR3nt: TGTGCCAGCAGCTTAAAGGGGACAGACTACAATGAGCAGTTCTTC
CDR3aa: CASSLKGTDYNEQFF

d_gene: NA
v_gene: TRBV20-1
abundance: NA
j_gene: TRBJ1-2
CDR3nt: TGCAGTGCTAGTGGCACTATCTATGGCTACACCTTC
CDR3aa: CSASGTIYGYTF

d_gene: NA
v_gene: TRBV27
abundance: NA
j_gene: TRBJ1-1
CDR3nt: TGTGCCAGCAAAGAAGACATTGACACTGAAGCTTTCTTT
CDR3aa: CASKEDIDTEAFF

d_gene: NA
v_gene: TRBV6-5
abundance: NA
j_gene: TRBJ1-1
CDR3nt: TGTGCCAGCAAGAGGGGATCCAATGGAGACAATGAAGCTTTCTTT
CDR3aa: CASKRGSNGDNEAFF

d_gene: TRBD1
v_gene: TRBV30
abundance: NA
j_gene: TRBJ1-4
CDR3nt: TGTGCCTGGGGGACAGGGGGCATTGAAAAACTGTTTTTT
CDR3aa: CAWGTGGIEKLFF

d_gene: TRBD1
v_gene: TRBV10-1
abundance: NA
j_gene: TRBJ2-3
CDR3nt: TGCGCCAGCAGTGAGTCGACCAGGGGGACAGGGACCTACACAGATACGCAGTATTTT
CDR3aa: CASSESTRGTGTYTDTQYF

d_gene: NA
v_gene: TRBV12-5
abundance: NA
j_gene: TRBJ1-2
CDR3nt: TGTGCTAGTGGTTCAGCCGCGATCGAGGGCTACACCTTC
CDR3aa: CASGSAAIEGYTF

d_gene: NA
v_gene: TRBV6-5
abundance: NA
j_gene: TRBJ2-3
CDR3nt: TGTGCCAGCATGCGCAGCACAGATACGCAGTATTTT
CDR3aa: CASMRSTDTQYF

d_gene: TRBD2
v_gene: TRBV5-1
abundance: NA
j_gene: TRBJ2-1
CDR3nt: TGCGCCAGCAGAGAACTAGCGGATACCTACAATGAGCAGTTCTTC
CDR3aa: CASRELADTYNEQFF

d_gene: TRBD1
v_gene: TRBV27
abundance: NA
j_gene: TRBJ1-1
CDR3nt: TGTGCCAGCAGTTCCAGGGGGTTCACTGAAGCTTTCTTT
CDR3aa: CASSSRGFTEAFF

d_gene: NA
v_gene: TRBV7-9
abundance: NA
j_gene: TRBJ2-1
CDR3nt: TGTGCCAGCAGCTTAGGGCGCAATGAGCAGTTCTTC
CDR3aa: CASSLGRNEQFF

d_gene: NA
v_gene: TRBV6-1
abundance: once
j_gene: TRBJ1-3
CDR3nt: TGTGCCAGCAGTGAAGCCGGGGGAGCAACCTCTGGAAACACCATATATTTT
CDR3aa: CASSEAGGATSGNTIYF

d_gene: NA
v_gene: TRBV5-1
abundance: NA
j_gene: TRBJ1-5
CDR3nt: TGCGCCAGCAGCTTGGGGCAGGGAGAATATCAGCCCCAGCATTTT
CDR3aa: CASSLGQGEYQPQHF

d_gene: TRBD1
v_gene: TRBV5-1
abundance: NA
j_gene: TRBJ2-3
CDR3nt: TGCGCCAGCAGCCTCGGGACAGCAGGTAGCACAGATACGCAGTATTTT
CDR3aa: CASSLGTAGSTDTQYF

d_gene: TRBD1
v_gene: TRBV7-7
abundance: NA
j_gene: TRBJ2-5
CDR3nt: TGTGCCAGCAGCTTATTAAGGGGGCCCGAGGAGACCCAGTACTTC
CDR3aa: CASSLLRGPEETQYF

d_gene: NA
v_gene: TRBV4-1
abundance: NA
j_gene: TRBJ1-5
CDR3nt: TGCGCCAGCAGCCAAGAATTGATTGGGTCCGGACAGCCCCAGCATTTT
CDR3aa: CASSQELIGSGQPQHF

d_gene: TRBD2
v_gene: TRBV5-5
abundance: NA
j_gene: TRBJ2-1
CDR3nt: TGTGCCAGCAGCGAGCCGGGACTAGCGGATAGCTCCTACAATGAGCAGTTCTTC
CDR3aa: CASSEPGLADSSYNEQFF

d_gene: NA
v_gene: TRBV15
abundance: NA
j_gene: TRBJ2-1
CDR3nt: TGTGCCACCAGCAGAGAGGAACTGCGAAATGAGCAGTTCTTC
CDR3aa: CATSREELRNEQFF

d_gene: NA
v_gene: TRBV5-6
abundance: NA
j_gene: TRBJ2-2
CDR3nt: TGTGCCAGCAGCTATGGGCCTGAGCGGGGGGAGCTGTTTTTT
CDR3aa: CASSYGPERGELFF

d_gene: TRBD1
v_gene: TRBV2
abundance: once
j_gene: TRBJ2-7
CDR3nt: TGTGCCAGCAGGAGACAGGGTGAATTCACAGGAAACGAGCAGTACTTC
CDR3aa: CASRRQGEFTGNEQYF

d_gene: NA
v_gene: TRBV19
abundance: NA
j_gene: TRBJ2-6
CDR3nt: TGTGCCAGTATAGCCCTTAAACAGGGGAGGAGCTCTGGGGCCAACGTCCTGACTTTC
CDR3aa: CASIALKQGRSSGANVLTF

d_gene: TRBD2
v_gene: TRBV10-1
abundance: NA
j_gene: TRBJ2-1
CDR3nt: TGCGCCAGCAGTGGGGGACTAGCGGGTCTAAATGAGCAGTTCTTC
CDR3aa: CASSGGLAGLNEQFF

d_gene: NA
v_gene: TRBV7-9
abundance: NA
j_gene: TRBJ1-4
CDR3nt: TGTGCCAGCAGCCAACAAGGGGGATGGGGTGAAAAACTGTTTTTT
CDR3aa: CASSQQGGWGEKLFF

d_gene: TRBD1
v_gene: TRBV2
abundance: NA
j_gene: TRBJ1-4
CDR3nt: TGTGCCAGCAGTGATCCCCTCCGAAGTACAGGGGAGAATGAAAAACTGTTTTTT
CDR3aa: CASSDPLRSTGENEKLFF